One and the same sample provided the 11 T cell receptor beta chains below, sequenced in a study of blood T cell repertoires in COVID-19. This table comes from immunoSEQ multiplex PCR, and its TCRdb copy is limited to in-frame clones, with some not included. The repertoire consists of some 96,000 clones, with roughly 85% occurring once and the leading ten covering more than 9.5%. The sample consisted of peripheral blood. The origin of the receptors is a human donor in a cohort sampled during active COVID-19.

The chain has TRBV18 and TRBJ1-3; D not certain. Trimming pared 0 bases from V and 0 bases from J, leaving 9 bases between. The CDR3 spans 16 residues. Germline assignment: CDR1 KGHSH and CDR2 LQKENI. CDR3 in DNA: TGTGCCAGCTCACCACCACGGAGTTTCTCTGGAAACACCATATATTTT. As protein: CASSPPRSFSGNTIYF.

The chain employs TRBV18 and TRBJ2-7; D is perhaps TRBD2 (6 bases). The germline V and J ends were trimmed by 2 bases and 2 bases, with 10 bases remaining between them. The CDR3 is 14 amino acids. Germline V gene data show CDR1 as KGHSH and CDR2 as LQKENI. The DNA for the CDR3 is TGTGCCAGCTCACCAAATGGCGGGACCTACGAGCAGTACTTC. It yields the protein CASSPNGGTYEQYF. The full variable domain, in which reference TRBV18 and TRBJ2-7 provide the parts outside the CDR3, is NAGVMQNPRHLVRRRGQEARLRCSPMKGHSHVYWYRQLPEEGLKFMVYLQKENIIDESGMPKERFSAEFPKEGPSILRIQQVVRGDSAAYFCASSPNGGTYEQYFGPGTRLTVT.

The chain links TRBV6-1 to TRBJ2-1; perhaps TRBD2 as D (5 bases). In germline, CDR1 is MNHNS, CDR2 SASEGT. This CDR3 has 13 residues. The germline V and J ends were trimmed by 1 base and 8 bases, with 9 bases remaining between them. The CDR3 here is CASSEGPGDEQFF. As DNA, the CDR3 is TGTGCCAGCAGTGAAGGACCCGGGGATGAGCAGTTCTTC.

The chain employs TRBV5-4 and TRBJ1-4; tentatively, D is TRBD1 (6 bases). The CDR3 totals 14 residues. The V end was cut by 2 bases, the J end by 3 bases, with 8 bases between. Germline CDR1 and CDR2: SGHNT and YYREEE (reference sequence). The CDR3 loop is CASSFGQPNEKLFF. Here the CDR3 DNA reads TGTGCCAGCAGCTTCGGACAGCCTAATGAAAAACTGTTTTTT.

V is TRBV2 and J is TRBJ1-1; D may be TRBD1 (5 bases). Between the trimmed V and J ends, which lost 4 bases and 7 bases, there was a span of 7 bases. Germline loops: CDR1 SNHLY, CDR2 FYNNEI. The CDR3 is 11 residues long. The DNA for the CDR3 is TGTGCCAGCAGTGCAGGGCTTGAAGCTTTCTTT. Translating it yields CASSAGLEAFF.

The chain links TRBV7-9 to TRBJ1-1, with TRBD1 identical over 7 bases. This CDR3 region has 14 residues. From germline, CDR1 is SEHNR and CDR2 FQNEAQ (reference sequence). With 1 base clipped from V and 1 base from J, the junction kept 0 bases outside the gene matches. CDR3 nucleotide sequence: TGTGCCAGCAGCTTAGGGACAGGGAACACTGAAGCTTTCTTT. Translated: CASSLGTGNTEAFF.

This chain joins TRBV4-1 and TRBJ1-2; no firm D call. Trimming took off 1 base at V and 7 bases at J, with 10 bases between the two ends. CDR1 is MGHRA and CDR2 is YSYEKL in the germline V gene. There are 13 residues in the CDR3. CDR3 sequence reads: CASSQVAGSGYTF. For the CDR3, the DNA is TGCGCCAGCAGCCAAGTTGCCGGGTCTGGCTACACCTTC.

The rearrangement links TRBV7-3 to TRBJ2-3, with TRBD2 as a possible D gene (6 bases). Trimming stripped 5 bases from V and 3 bases from J, with 15 bases between. CDR1 is SGHTA and CDR2 is FQGTGA in the germline V gene. The CDR3 is 15 residues long. The CDR3: CASSPGDFSTDTQYF. The CDR3 DNA sequence: TGTGCCAGCAGCCCCGGGGACTTCTCGACAGATACGCAGTATTTT.

This chain uses TRBV5-5 with TRBJ2-3; the D gene is possibly TRBD1 (5 bases). From germline, CDR1 is SGHKS and CDR2 YYEKEE (reference sequence). This CDR3 is built from 13 residues. V dropped 4 bases and J dropped 2 bases, with 8 bases sitting between them. The CDR3 here is CASSPQDTDTQYF. The DNA for the CDR3 is TGTGCCAGCAGCCCACAGGACACAGATACGCAGTATTTT.

This clone was counted a few times. The genes are TRBV5-1 and TRBJ2-1; maybe TRBD2 (6 bases). The CDR3 runs 14 residues. The germline gives CDR1 SGHRS, CDR2 YFSETQ. V gave up 4 bases and J gave up 5 bases, with 13 bases separating them. The CDR3 bases are TGCGCCAGCAGCCCCCTGGGGGGAAACAATGAGCAGTTCTTC. Residues: CASSPLGGNNEQFF.

The rearrangement uses TRBV15 and TRBJ1-4; 8 positions agree with TRBD1. The CDR3 runs to 15 residues. Per germline, CDR1 LNHNV and CDR2 YYDKDF (reference sequence). V gave up 1 base and J gave up 5 bases; unmatched junction bases: 3. Here the CDR3 reads CATSRGTGRNEKLFF. The DNA for the CDR3 is TGTGCCACCAGCAGAGGGACAGGGAGGAATGAAAAACTGTTTTTT.